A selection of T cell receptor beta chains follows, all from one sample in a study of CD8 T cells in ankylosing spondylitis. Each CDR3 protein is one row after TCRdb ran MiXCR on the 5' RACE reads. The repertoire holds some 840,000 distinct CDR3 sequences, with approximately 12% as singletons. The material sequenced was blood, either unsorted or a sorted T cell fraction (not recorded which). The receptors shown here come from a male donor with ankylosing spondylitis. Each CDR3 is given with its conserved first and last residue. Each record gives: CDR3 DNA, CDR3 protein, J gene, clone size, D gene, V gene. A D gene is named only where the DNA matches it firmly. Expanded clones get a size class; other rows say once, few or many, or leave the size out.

TGCAGTGCTACAGGGGGCGCGATGAACACTGAAGCTTTCTTT	CSATGGAMNTEAFF	TRBJ1-1	many	TRBD1	TRBV20-1
TGTGCCAGCAGTCCGGGTCGGGGGGCCGAAGATACGCAGTATTTT	CASSPGRGAEDTQYF	TRBJ2-3	NA	NA	TRBV28
TGCAGTGCTAGACAACTAGGACTAGCGGGTGCCCCAGATACGCAGTATTTT	CSARQLGLAGAPDTQYF	TRBJ2-3	few	TRBD2	TRBV20-1
TGCAGTGCCCTTCCGGGACAGACATACGAGCAGTACTTC	CSALPGQTYEQYF	TRBJ2-7	few	TRBD1	TRBV20-1
TGTGCCAGCAGCCCCGAGGGACAGGGTTGGGAAAAACTGTTTTTT	CASSPEGQGWEKLFF	TRBJ1-4	NA	TRBD1	TRBV4-2
TGTGCCATCAGCACGACAGGGAATAATTCACCCCTCCACTTT	CAISTTGNNSPLHF	TRBJ1-6	NA	TRBD1	TRBV10-3
TGTGCCAGCAGCGTAGGAGGTTGGGCAGGGAGCGGCGGGGAGCTGTTTTTT	CASSVGGWAGSGGELFF	TRBJ2-2	NA	NA	TRBV9
TGTGCCAGCAGTGAAGGGATTAGCGGTCCCTACGAGCAGTACTTC	CASSEGISGPYEQYF	TRBJ2-7	NA	NA	TRBV25-1
TGTGCCAGCAGCTTGGAGGGTACAGGGGGCGCACCCGGGGAGCTGTTTTTT	CASSLEGTGGAPGELFF	TRBJ2-2	few	TRBD1	TRBV5-4
TGTGCCAGCAGTCTTAGCGGGACCCTCTACAATGAGCAGTTCTTC	CASSLSGTLYNEQFF	TRBJ2-1	many	TRBD2	TRBV12-3/TRBV12-4
TGTGCCAGCAGTTATTTCGTTTCAGATACGCAGTATTTT	CASSYFVSDTQYF	TRBJ2-3	few	NA	TRBV6-5
TGTGCCAGCATAGGGGACAGGAACACCGGGGAGCTGTTTTTT	CASIGDRNTGELFF	TRBJ2-2	few	TRBD1	TRBV6-7
TGTGCCAGCAGCTTAACGAGGACTGACCGACTGTTCTTT	CASSLTRTDRLFF	TRBJ1-1	NA	NA	TRBV7-3
TGTGCCAGCAGCGAGGCCGGAGCCACAGATACGCAGTATTTT	CASSEAGATDTQYF	TRBJ2-3	NA	NA	TRBV6-1
TGTGCCAGCTTTCCGGGACAGGGTTACTACGAGCAGTACTTC	CASFPGQGYYEQYF	TRBJ2-7	NA	TRBD1	TRBV28
TGCAGCGTTGAAGAATCTGGAACTAATGAAAAACTGTTTTTT	CSVEESGTNEKLFF	TRBJ1-4	NA	NA	TRBV29-1
TGCGCCAGCAGCCAACGATCCGGGACAGGGAGCTCCTACGAGCAGTACTTC	CASSQRSGTGSSYEQYF	TRBJ2-7	NA	TRBD1	TRBV4-3
TGCAGTGCTAGAGAGGAGGGTGTTTACTATGGCTACACCTTC	CSAREEGVYYGYTF	TRBJ1-2	few	NA	TRBV20-1
TGTGCCAGCAGCTTAGAAACTAACTCCTACAATGAGCAGTTCTTC	CASSLETNSYNEQFF	TRBJ2-1	NA	NA	TRBV11-2
TGTGCCAGCAGTGACAGGGGCGGGGGCACCGGGGAGCTGTTTTTT	CASSDRGGGTGELFF	TRBJ2-2	NA	NA	TRBV6-1
TGTGCCAGCAGCTTAGATAGACTAGCGGGAGGGGAGACCCAGTACTTC	CASSLDRLAGGETQYF	TRBJ2-5	once	TRBD2	TRBV7-2
TGCGCCAGCAGCCAAGATCGTCAGCGGGGGGGCTACGAGCAGTACTTC	CASSQDRQRGGYEQYF	TRBJ2-7	few	TRBD2	TRBV4-3
TGCAGTGCATTGGACAGTCATAGGGTGAATGGCTACACCTTC	CSALDSHRVNGYTF	TRBJ1-2	few	NA	TRBV20-1
TGCGCCAGCAGCTTCGAAGTCCCTAACTATGGCTACACCTTC	CASSFEVPNYGYTF	TRBJ1-2	few	NA	TRBV5-1
TGTGCCAGCAGTGAAACTTACAGGGGGCGAGTCGAGGACACTGAAGCTTTCTTT	CASSETYRGRVEDTEAFF	TRBJ1-1	NA	TRBD1	TRBV6-1
TGTGCCAGCAGCCGACCGGTCCTAAAAGGCGCTCCGCAGTATTTT	CASSRPVLKGAPQYF	TRBJ2-3	many	NA	TRBV12-3/TRBV12-4
TGTGCCAGCCTCACAGGGGCGGGTCAGCCCCAGCATTTT	CASLTGAGQPQHF	TRBJ1-5	many	TRBD1	TRBV6-2/TRBV6-3
TGTGCCAGCAGCTTTGGACTAGCGGGAGGACCACAAGAGACCCAGTACTTC	CASSFGLAGGPQETQYF	TRBJ2-5	NA	TRBD2	TRBV7-2
TGTGCCAGCAGGAGGGACAGCCCTTACTCTGGGGCCAACGTCCTGACTTTC	CASRRDSPYSGANVLTF	TRBJ2-6	NA	TRBD1	TRBV6-2/TRBV6-3
TGTGCCAGCAGCGTATGGCCCGGTGGCACTGAAGCTTTCTTT	CASSVWPGGTEAFF	TRBJ1-1	few	NA	TRBV9
TGTGCCAGCAGCTATTCCCACTACTACGAGCAGTACTTC	CASSYSHYYEQYF	TRBJ2-7	NA	NA	TRBV11-2
TGCGCCAGCAGATTAGGACAGGTCAACAATGAGCAGTTCTTC	CASRLGQVNNEQFF	TRBJ2-1	many	TRBD1	TRBV5-1
TGCAGCGTTGAGTCTCAGGGAGGGTACACTGAAGCTTTCTTT	CSVESQGGYTEAFF	TRBJ1-1	many	NA	TRBV29-1
TGCAGTGCTGCGGGACAGTCCCAAGAGACCCAGTACTTC	CSAAGQSQETQYF	TRBJ2-5	NA	NA	TRBV20-1
TGTGCCATCAGTGAGTCCCAACAGGATGAGCAGTTCTTC	CAISESQQDEQFF	TRBJ2-1	few	NA	TRBV10-3
TGCAGTGCTGGAAGCGGCTATCGCACAGATACGCAGTATTTT	CSAGSGYRTDTQYF	TRBJ2-3	few	NA	TRBV20-1
TGTGCCAGCAGGAGACTAGTCGGTGAGCAGTACTTC	CASRRLVGEQYF	TRBJ2-7	NA	NA	TRBV12-3/TRBV12-4